The 5 T cell receptor beta chains presented below share a single source sample, sequenced in a study of T cells in Graves' hyperthyroidism and ophthalmopathy. TCR beta CDR3 regions were amplified from RNA transcripts. RT-PCR in the first round (using the HTBI primer set) targeted the TCR CDR3. Each CDR3 protein gets one entry after TCRdb re-called the multiplex PCR reads with MiXCR. This table has 530,000 or so distinct CDR3 sequences, around 24% appearing once. The source material was blood. These receptors came from a young woman with Graves' ophthalmopathy.

This clonotype has a count of ten or more. The chain employs TRBV4-2 and TRBJ2-7, with 9 bases that match TRBD2. In germline, CDR1 is LGHNA, CDR2 YNFKEQ. V shed 6 bases, J shed 3 bases, and the junction held 15 bases outside the gene matches. The CDR3 covers 17 residues. Here the CDR3 reads CASSSPPASGANYEQYF. The CDR3 bases are TGTGCCAGCAGTTCCCCCCCTGCTAGCGGGGCCAACTACGAGCAGTACTTC.

At least ten counts were recorded for this clonotype. This chain connects TRBV27 to TRBJ1-4; the D is unclear. Trimming stripped 3 bases from V and 0 bases from J, with 8 bases between. The CDR3 loop spans 15 amino acids. Germline assignment: CDR1 MNHEY and CDR2 SMNVEV (reference sequence). The CDR3, as DNA: TGTGCCAGCAGTTTCGAATTTGCAACTAATGAAAAACTGTTTTTT. Its translation is CASSFEFATNEKLFF.

The table lists this clonotype with many counts. V usage is TRBV7-3 and J usage is TRBJ1-2; 9 nucleotides agree with TRBD1. CDR3 length equals 16 residues. V lost 5 bases, J lost 8 bases, and 15 bases stayed unmatched. The germline CDR1 and CDR2 sequences are SGHTA and FQGTGA. This CDR3 is CASSPLAGTGMEGYTF. As DNA, the CDR3 is TGTGCCAGCAGCCCCCTGGCCGGGACAGGGATGGAAGGCTACACCTTC. Using reference TRBV7-3 and TRBJ1-2 for the parts outside the CDR3, the full variable domain is GAGVSQTPSNKVTEKGKYVELRCDPISGHTALYWYRQSLGQGPEFLIYFQGTGAADDSGLPNDRFFAVRPEGSVSTLKIQRTERGDSAVYLCASSPLAGTGMEGYTFGSGTRLTVV.

This chain joins TRBV7-2 and TRBJ2-5, with 15 bases aligning to TRBD2. The CDR3 has 16 amino acids. The germline V gene encodes CDR1 SGHTA and CDR2 FQGNSA. The ends lost 1 base at V and 5 bases at J; junction bases unmatched: 2. The CDR3 DNA reads TGTGCCAGCAGCTTAGTAGGACTAGCGGGAGGGGAGACCCAGTACTTC. Its protein is CASSLVGLAGGETQYF.

This clonotype was seen ten or more times. V usage is TRBV3-1 and J usage is TRBJ1-2; TRBD1 aligns across 9 bases. This CDR3 has 16 amino acids. Germline CDR1 LGHDT, CDR2 YNNKEL (reference sequence). J lost 4 bases, V lost 0 bases, and 6 bases had no gene match. CDR3: CASSQEPSGQGYGYTF. The CDR3 nucleotides read TGTGCCAGCAGCCAAGAACCCTCGGGACAGGGCTATGGCTACACCTTC.